These 3 T cell receptor beta chains share one sample of origin, sequenced in a study of blood T cells in healthy people across ages. Using a J-beta primer mix together with a sample-barcoded 5' primer, a second PCR was run for roughly 7 to 11 cycles. TCRdb independently ran MiXCR on the 5' RACE reads; one entry per CDR3 protein. The table lists some 900,000 distinct CDR3 sequences, around 48% of them singletons. Sequencing was carried out using blood. The receptors shown here come from a man aged 25-40 years in good health.

Ten or more counts support this clonotype. This chain joins TRBV20-1 and TRBJ2-7; D gene uncertain. The V gene's germline CDR1 is DFQATT and CDR2 SNEGSKA (reference sequence). V lost 0 bases and J lost 2, with 8 bases in between. The CDR3 sequence is 13 residues long. CDR3 region: CSARDSSTYEQYF. The CDR3 DNA reads as TGCAGTGCTAGAGATTCCTCGACCTACGAGCAGTACTTC.

Points on this clonotype: One end of the junction varies from germline; a read error may be responsible. The genes are TRBV7-6 and TRBJ2-7; TRBD1 is a possible D gene (6 bases). This CDR3 spans 15 amino acids. CDR1 is SGHVS and CDR2 is FNYEAQ in the germline V gene. DNA for the CDR3: TGTGCCTGCAGCTTAGGACAGCCAAGCTCCTACGAGCAGTACTTC. Translated, it gives CACSLGQPSSYEQYF.

This clonotype was seen a single time. The chain joins TRBV19 to TRBJ1-1; a weak D match, TRBD1 (5 bases). The V and J ends lost 5 bases and 0 bases respectively, with 10 bases between them. The CDR3 spans 14 residues. Germline V gives CDR1 LNHDA, CDR2 SQIVND (reference sequence). Here the CDR3 reads CASSSGTMNTEAFF. The CDR3 region has the DNA TGTGCCAGTAGTTCCGGGACGATGAACACTGAAGCTTTCTTT.